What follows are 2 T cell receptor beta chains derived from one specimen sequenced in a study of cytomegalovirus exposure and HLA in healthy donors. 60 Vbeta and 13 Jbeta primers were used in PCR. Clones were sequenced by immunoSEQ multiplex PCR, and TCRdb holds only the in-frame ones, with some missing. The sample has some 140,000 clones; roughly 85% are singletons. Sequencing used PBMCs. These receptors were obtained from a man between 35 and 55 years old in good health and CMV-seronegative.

CDR3 in DNA: TGCGCCAGCAGCCAAGATGAGGCAGATACGCAGTATTTT. It is translated as CASSQDEADTQYF. The rearrangement uses TRBV4-1 and TRBJ2-3; D ambiguous. Germline V gives CDR1 MGHRA, CDR2 YSYEKL. The CDR3 length is 13 residues. The V gene lost 0 bases and the J gene lost 4 bases, with 5 bases spanning the gap.

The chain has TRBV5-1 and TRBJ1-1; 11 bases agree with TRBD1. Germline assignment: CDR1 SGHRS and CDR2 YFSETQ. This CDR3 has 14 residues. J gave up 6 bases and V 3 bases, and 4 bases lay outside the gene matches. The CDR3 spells CASSWDRGGAEAFF. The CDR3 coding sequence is TGCGCCAGCAGCTGGGACAGGGGGGGAGCTGAAGCTTTCTTT.